One sample yielded the 20 T cell receptor beta chains listed below, sequenced in a study of blood T cells in healthy people across ages. Together with a sample-barcoded 5' primer, a J-beta primer mix was included in a second PCR lasting about 7 to 12 cycles. From the 5' RACE reads, TCRdb called clonotypes with MiXCR, one entry per CDR3 protein. The sample yields about 1.8 million distinct CDR3 sequences, 49% seen once. The sequenced sample was blood. The receptor source for this set is a middle-aged woman in good health.

This clonotype was picked up a small number of times. This sequence joins TRBV6-5 and TRBJ2-1; D is unresolved. Trimming stripped 7 bases from V and 6 bases from J, with 7 bases between. Per the germline V gene, CDR1 is MNHEY and CDR2 is SVGAGI. This CDR3 is 11 amino acids long. This CDR3 reads CASTTGNEQFF. In nucleotides, the CDR3 is TGTGCCAGCACCACCGGCAATGAGCAGTTCTTC.

The rearrangement links TRBV29-1 to TRBJ2-5, with TRBD2 matching over 8 bases. The germline gives CDR1 SQVTM, CDR2 ANQGSEA. V gave up 7 bases and J gave up 0 bases; unmatched junction bases: 22. The CDR3 length is 19 residues. The CDR3 reads CSAQVLGTSDGEYQETQYF. CDR3 DNA sequence: TGCAGCGCACAGGTCTTAGGGACTAGTGACGGGGAGTACCAAGAGACCCAGTACTTC.

V gene TRBV7-2 combines with J gene TRBJ2-5; D is ambiguous. Trimming pared 2 bases from V and 1 base from J, leaving 11 bases between. Germline CDR1 SGHTA, CDR2 FQGNSA. The CDR3 totals 15 residues. CDR3 nucleotides: TGTGCCAGCAGCTTATTTGGTGGCCCCCAAGAGACCCAGTACTTC. It translates to CASSLFGGPQETQYF. Full variable domain (remainder filled in from reference TRBV7-2 and TRBJ2-5): GAGVSQSPSNKVTEKGKDVELRCDPISGHTALYWYRQSLGQGLEFLIYFQGNSAPDKSGLPSDRFSAERTGGSVSTLTIQRTQQEDSAVYLCASSLFGGPQETQYFGPGTRLLVL.

This clonotype was picked up a small number of times. V usage is TRBV6-2 or TRBV6-3 and J usage is TRBJ2-7, with D possibly called TRBD1 or TRBD2 (5 bases each). Trimming pared 6 bases from V and 4 bases from J, leaving 25 bases between. Germline V gene sequence: CDR1 MNHEY, CDR2 SVGEGT. This CDR3 has 17 amino acids. DNA for the CDR3: TGTGCCAGCAGCAAAGGGGTGTACGAGGGGCAGTTGTACGAGCAGTACTTC. This encodes CASSKGVYEGQLYEQYF.

This rearrangement joins TRBV7-2 to TRBJ2-1, with no clear D. Germline V CDR1 and CDR2: SGHTA, FQGNSA. The CDR3 is made up of 16 amino acids. V was pared by 5 bases and J by 0 bases, with 14 bases between. In DNA, the CDR3 is TGTGCCAGCAGCGCCCCTGTGGCTCGCTCCTACAATGAGCAGTTCTTC. Its protein product is CASSAPVARSYNEQFF. Looking up the rest from reference TRBV7-2 and TRBJ2-1 gives the full variable domain: GAGVSQSPSNKVTEKGKDVELRCDPISGHTALYWYRQSLGQGLEFLIYFQGNSAPDKSGLPSDRFSAERTGGSVSTLTIQRTQQEDSAVYLCASSAPVARSYNEQFFGPGTRLTVL.

The chain couples TRBV4-3 to TRBJ1-2, with D hard to call. The V end lost 0 bases, the J end lost 5 bases, and 19 bases lay between the germline ends. Germline values: CDR1 LGHNA, CDR2 YSLEER. CDR3 length: 17 amino acids. This CDR3 reads CASSQDGGVPRNYGYTF. The CDR3 region has the DNA TGCGCCAGCAGCCAAGATGGTGGAGTACCGAGAAATTATGGCTACACCTTC.

The V and J genes are TRBV4-1 and TRBJ2-3; no definite D call. The CDR3 has 16 amino acids. V was shortened by 0 bases and J by 0 bases, with 10 bases between the two germline ends. Germline CDR1 is MGHRA and CDR2 is YSYEKL. CDR3 region: CASSQEGLDSTDTQYF. The CDR3, as DNA: TGCGCCAGCAGCCAAGAAGGGCTAGATAGCACAGATACGCAGTATTTT.

J is TRBJ1-2 and V is TRBV29-1, with D unresolved. The CDR3 covers 11 residues. V lost 7 bases, J lost 5 bases, and 11 bases lay in between. The germline gives CDR1 SQVTM, CDR2 ANQGSEA. The CDR3 coding sequence is TGCAGCGCCCGAGGCGGATATGGCTACACCTTC. Translating gives CSARGGYGYTF.

The V and J genes are TRBV20-1 and TRBJ2-2; maybe TRBD1 (5 bases). Germline V gene lookup returns CDR1 DFQATT and CDR2 SNEGSKA (reference sequence). This CDR3 spans 13 amino acids. Trimming cost V 0 bases and J 6 bases, with 8 bases left between them. DNA for the CDR3: TGCAGTGCTAGAGAGCCAGGGCCCGGGGAGCTGTTTTTT. Its translation is CSAREPGPGELFF.

The count of this clonotype is one. J is TRBJ2-1 and V is TRBV4-3; TRBD2 agrees at 10 bases. The V and J ends lost 0 bases and 3 bases, in that order; junction bases with no gene match: 5. The CDR3 is 17 residues long. Germline loops: CDR1 LGHNA, CDR2 YSLEER. CDR3 in amino acids: CASSQDVTSGFYNEQFF. The CDR3 nucleotides read TGCGCCAGCAGCCAAGACGTGACTAGCGGGTTCTACAATGAGCAGTTCTTC.

The chain couples TRBV6-6 to TRBJ2-1; no firm D call. The germline V gene encodes CDR1 MNHNY and CDR2 SVGAGI (reference sequence). The CDR3 is made up of 13 amino acids. V was shortened by 7 bases and J by 4 bases, with 11 bases between the two germline ends. The CDR3 DNA follows: TGTGCCAGCATCCAGGAAAATTACAATGAGCAGTTCTTC. Its protein product is CASIQENYNEQFF.

This clonotype was picked up a small number of times. This rearrangement joins TRBV11-2 to TRBJ2-3, with TRBD2 matching 8 bases. The CDR3 runs to 18 residues. The germline V gene encodes CDR1 SGHAT and CDR2 FQNNGV. V dropped 5 bases and J dropped 0; count of bases not matched to a gene: 13. CDR3 region: CASSPSAGEHYSTDTQYF. The CDR3 region has the DNA TGTGCCAGCAGCCCATCAGCGGGGGAGCACTATAGCACAGATACGCAGTATTTT. The full variable domain, with the rest looked up from reference TRBV11-2 and TRBJ2-3, is EAGVAQSPRYKIIEKRQSVAFWCNPISGHATLYWYQQILGQGPKLLIQFQNNGVVDDSQLPKDRFSAERLKGVDSTLKIQPAKLEDSAVYLCASSPSAGEHYSTDTQYFGPGTRLTVL.

The CDR3 loop reads CASSLSRTGPGNTIYF. The CDR3 coding sequence is TGTGCCAGCAGCTTATCGCGGACAGGGCCAGGAAACACCATATATTTT. The chain uses TRBV7-2 and TRBJ1-3; TRBD1 matches at 8 bases. V lost 2 bases and J lost 4; bases outside the gene matches: 7. Per the germline V gene, CDR1 is SGHTA and CDR2 is FQGNSA. The length of the CDR3 is 16 residues. The full variable domain, completed using reference TRBV7-2 and TRBJ1-3, is GAGVSQSPSNKVTEKGKDVELRCDPISGHTALYWYRQSLGQGLEFLIYFQGNSAPDKSGLPSDRFSAERTGGSVSTLTIQRTQQEDSAVYLCASSLSRTGPGNTIYFGEGSWLTVV.

This clonotype has more than one count but fewer than ten. The V gene is TRBV6-6, the J gene TRBJ2-5, with TRBD1 matching 8 bases. The CDR3 sequence is 14 residues long. The V gene end was trimmed by 10 bases and the J gene end by 5 bases; junction bases not matched to a gene: 12. CDR1 is MNHNY, CDR2 SVGAGI, per germline (reference sequence). CDR3: CATIDRGGRETQYF. CDR3 bases: TGTGCCACCATAGACAGGGGAGGAAGGGAGACCCAGTACTTC.

This clonotype is a singleton in its sample. This chain links TRBV5-1 with TRBJ2-3; TRBD2 matches 15 bases. The length of the CDR3 is 18 residues. V lost 5 bases to trimming and J lost 2 bases; unmatched junction nucleotides: 9. Germline V gene sequence: CDR1 SGHRS, CDR2 YFSETQ. DNA for the CDR3: TGCGCCAGCAGACTATGGACTAGCGGGGGGGCAGACACAGATACGCAGTATTTT. It encodes CASRLWTSGGADTDTQYF.

The chain uses TRBV20-1 and TRBJ1-5, with 8 bases lining up with TRBD1. Trimming took 3 bases from V and 5 from J; bases not matched to a gene: 9. Germline loops: CDR1 DFQATT, CDR2 SNEGSKA (reference sequence). CDR3 size: 15 residues. This CDR3 is CSASPRDRYDQPQHF. In DNA form, the CDR3 reads TGCAGTGCTAGCCCTCGGGACAGGTACGATCAGCCCCAGCATTTT.

In this sample, this clonotype turned up a few times. The chain uses TRBV7-2 and TRBJ2-3, with D maybe TRBD1 (5 bases). V lost 5 bases and J 6 bases, leaving 15 bases between the germline ends. Germline V gives CDR1 SGHTA, CDR2 FQGNSA. This CDR3 region has 14 residues. CDR3 nucleotide sequence: TGTGCCAGCAGCCCTGTGACGAAGGGGGATACGCAGTATTTT. Protein: CASSPVTKGDTQYF.

This clonotype was observed a single time. V and J are TRBV6-1 and TRBJ2-7, with D unclear. Trimming pared 1 base from V and 4 bases from J, leaving 11 bases between. The CDR3 consists of 14 residues. CDR1 and CDR2 from the germline V gene are MNHNS and SASEGT. The CDR3 DNA is TGTGCCAGCAGTGAAGATATTGATTTTTACGAGCAGTACTTC. It encodes CASSEDIDFYEQYF.

The V call is TRBV24-1, the J call TRBJ2-3, with TRBD1 matching over 9 bases. V shed 7 bases, J shed 1 base, and the junction held 5 bases outside the gene matches. CDR1 KGHDR and CDR2 SFDVKD come from the germline V gene. The CDR3 spans 15 residues. The CDR3 here is CATSLTGGGTDTQYF. In nucleotides, the CDR3 is TGTGCCACCAGCCTGACAGGGGGGGGCACAGATACGCAGTATTTT.

The gene calls are TRBV20-1 and TRBJ2-5; possible D gene TRBD1, 5 bases. Germline assignment: CDR1 DFQATT and CDR2 SNEGSKA (reference sequence). V was shortened by 6 bases and J by 1 base, with 12 bases between the two germline ends. The CDR3 is 13 residues long. In DNA, the CDR3 is TGCAGTGCAAGACAGTCCTCCCAAGAGACCCAGTACTTC. Translated, it gives CSARQSSQETQYF.